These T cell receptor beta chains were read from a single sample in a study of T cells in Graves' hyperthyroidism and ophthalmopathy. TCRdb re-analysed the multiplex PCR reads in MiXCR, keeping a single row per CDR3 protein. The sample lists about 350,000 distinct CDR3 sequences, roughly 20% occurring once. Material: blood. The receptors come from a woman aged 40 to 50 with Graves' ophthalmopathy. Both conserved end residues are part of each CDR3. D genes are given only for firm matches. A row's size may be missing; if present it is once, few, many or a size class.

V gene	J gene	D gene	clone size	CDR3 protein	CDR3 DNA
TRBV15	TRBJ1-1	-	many	CATSRAGARNTEAFF	TGTGCCACCAGCAGAGCAGGGGCTAGGAACACTGAAGCTTTCTTT
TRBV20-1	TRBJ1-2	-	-	CSARDLVSSNYGYIF	TGCAGTGCTAGAGACCTTGTCTCATCGAACTATGGCTACATCTTC
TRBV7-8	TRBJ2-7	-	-	CASSYTGKAYEQYF	TGTGCCAGCAGCTACACGGGAAAAGCCTACGAGCAGTACTTC
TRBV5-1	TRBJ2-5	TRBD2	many	CASAPLAGVEGETQYF	TGCGCCAGCGCCCCACTAGCGGGTGTGGAGGGAGAGACCCAGTACTTC
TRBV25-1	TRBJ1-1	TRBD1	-	CASWGGQGAITFF	TGTGCCAGCTGGGGAGGACAGGGGGCGATAACTTTCTTT
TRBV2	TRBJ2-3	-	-	CASLGTTSSTDTQYF	TGTGCCAGCTTAGGAACAACTAGCAGCACAGATACGCAGTATTTT
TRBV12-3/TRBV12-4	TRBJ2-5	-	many	CASSPGGTSKETQYF	TGTGCCAGCAGCCCTGGGGGGACCTCCAAAGAGACCCAGTACTTC
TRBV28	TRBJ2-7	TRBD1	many	CASAGTGYEQYF	TGTGCCAGCGCCGGGACAGGCTACGAGCAGTACTTC
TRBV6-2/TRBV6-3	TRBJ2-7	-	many	CASSSGLGAKQYF	TGTGCCAGCAGTAGCGGTCTCGGAGCCAAGCAGTACTTC
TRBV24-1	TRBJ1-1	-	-	CATRGPGEGAEAYF	TGTGCCACCAGGGGACCGGGGGAAGGGGCTGAAGCTTACTTT
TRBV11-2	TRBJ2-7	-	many	CASSSQGGGKEQYF	TGTGCCAGCAGCTCCCAAGGAGGGGGCAAAGAGCAGTACTTC
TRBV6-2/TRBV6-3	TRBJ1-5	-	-	CASTTYCNQPQHF	TGTGCCAGCACAACATACTGCAATCAGCCCCAGCATTTT
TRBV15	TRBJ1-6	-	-	CATIRDSIPLLF	TGTGCCACCATCAGAGATTCCATACCCCTCCTCTTT
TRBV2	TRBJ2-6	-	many	CASSEARFGRNVLTF	TGTGCCAGCAGTGAAGCGCGGTTCGGCCGCAACGTCCTGACTTTC
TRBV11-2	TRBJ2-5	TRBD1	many	CASSLGGQGPQETQYF	TGTGCCAGCAGCTTAGGGGGACAGGGCCCCCAAGAGACCCAGTACTTC
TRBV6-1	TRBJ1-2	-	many	CASSERGVTWGYTF	TGTGCCAGCAGTGAAAGGGGGGTTACCTGGGGCTACACCTTC
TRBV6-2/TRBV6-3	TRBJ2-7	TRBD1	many	CASSYVMPRQGATYEQYF	TGTGCCAGCAGTTACGTCATGCCAAGACAGGGGGCCACCTACGAGCAGTACTTC
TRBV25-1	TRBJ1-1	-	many	CASSEWGGVNTEAFF	TGTGCCAGCAGTGAATGGGGCGGAGTGAACACTGAAGCTTTCTTT
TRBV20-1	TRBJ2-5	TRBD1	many	CSASKGQGVGETQYF	TGCAGTGCTAGTAAGGGACAGGGGGTTGGGGAGACCCAGTACTTC
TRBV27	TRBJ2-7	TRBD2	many	CASSPSGTSGRRVYEQYF	TGTGCCAGCAGTCCAAGCGGGACTAGCGGGAGGCGGGTCTACGAGCAGTACTTC
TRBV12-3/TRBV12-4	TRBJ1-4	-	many	CASSLHRDEKLFF	TGTGCCAGCAGTTTACACAGGGATGAAAAACTGTTTTTT
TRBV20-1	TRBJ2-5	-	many	CSALRAETRETQYF	TGCAGTGCTCTGCGAGCCGAGACTCGGGAGACCCAGTACTTC